The rows below give T cell receptor beta chains drawn from one sample of a study of T cell responses to AZD1222 COVID-19 vaccine. Produced via immunoSEQ multiplex PCR; TCRdb's table is partial and in-frame only. The sample holds about 120,000 clones, 80% to 90% seen once. The material was peripheral blood, obtained on day 0 of AZD1222 vaccination. The receptors derive from an adult in good health. Each CDR3 is given with its conserved first and last residue. Fields, in order: V gene, J gene, clone size, D gene, CDR3 DNA, CDR3 protein. A D gene is named only where the DNA matches it firmly. Some rows have no size entry. The others give once, few or many, or a class for an expanded clone.

v_gene: TRBV21-1
j_gene: TRBJ1-2
abundance: .
d_gene: .
CDR3nt: TGTGCCAGCAGCAAAAGGGACGAGACAGGGAACTATGGCTACACCTTC
CDR3aa: CASSKRDETGNYGYTF

v_gene: TRBV11-2
j_gene: TRBJ2-7
abundance: .
d_gene: TRBD1
CDR3nt: TGTGCCAGCAGCCGCCTAAGGACAGGGGGCACCTACGAGCCGTACTTC
CDR3aa: CASSRLRTGGTYEPYF

v_gene: TRBV2
j_gene: TRBJ2-1
abundance: .
d_gene: TRBD2
CDR3nt: TGTGCCAGCACTAGACGAAGGGCGGGAGGGCCTTATGAGCAGTTCTTC
CDR3aa: CASTRRRAGGPYEQFF

v_gene: TRBV2
j_gene: TRBJ1-4
abundance: .
d_gene: .
CDR3nt: TGTGCCAGCAGGTCCACAACTAATGAAAAACTGTTTTTT
CDR3aa: CASRSTTNEKLFF

v_gene: TRBV4-2
j_gene: TRBJ2-7
abundance: .
d_gene: TRBD2
CDR3nt: TGTGCCAGCAGCCAACTACTAGCGCCCTCCTACGAGCAGTACTTC
CDR3aa: CASSQLLAPSYEQYF

v_gene: TRBV3-1/TRBV3-2
j_gene: TRBJ2-2
abundance: once
d_gene: .
CDR3nt: TGTGCCAGCAGCCAAGGACAGATCACCGGGGAGCTGTTTTTT
CDR3aa: CASSQGQITGELFF

v_gene: TRBV20-1
j_gene: TRBJ2-7
abundance: .
d_gene: .
CDR3nt: TGCAGTGCTAGTTCGCGACGGGCCTACGAGCAGTACTTC
CDR3aa: CSASSRRAYEQYF

v_gene: TRBV5-1
j_gene: TRBJ2-5
abundance: .
d_gene: .
CDR3nt: TGCGCCAGCAGCTTGGGCTTCCAAGAGACCCAGTACTTC
CDR3aa: CASSLGFQETQYF

v_gene: TRBV6-5
j_gene: TRBJ2-7
abundance: .
d_gene: TRBD1
CDR3nt: TGTGCCAGCAGTTACAGGCCAGGGGGATCCTACGAGCAGTACTTC
CDR3aa: CASSYRPGGSYEQYF

v_gene: TRBV19
j_gene: TRBJ1-1
abundance: once
d_gene: TRBD1
CDR3nt: TGTGCCAGTAGTTCCCGGACAGGGGAAGCTTTCTTT
CDR3aa: CASSSRTGEAFF

v_gene: TRBV12-1
j_gene: TRBJ2-4
abundance: .
d_gene: .
CDR3nt: TGTGCCAGCAGCCCAGGGGGGATGGGGTGGGACATTCAGTACTTC
CDR3aa: CASSPGGMGWDIQYF

v_gene: TRBV30
j_gene: TRBJ1-5
abundance: .
d_gene: .
CDR3nt: TGTGCCTGGGCCTCAGGGGTCGGTCAGCCCCAGCATTTT
CDR3aa: CAWASGVGQPQHF

v_gene: TRBV28
j_gene: TRBJ2-3
abundance: .
d_gene: .
CDR3nt: TGTGCCAGCAGCGCTGGGGATACGCAGTATTTT
CDR3aa: CASSAGDTQYF

v_gene: TRBV19
j_gene: TRBJ2-1
abundance: .
d_gene: TRBD2
CDR3nt: TGTGCCAGTAGTAGGGGACTAGGGTTCTACAATGAGCAGTTCTTC
CDR3aa: CASSRGLGFYNEQFF

v_gene: TRBV3-1/TRBV3-2
j_gene: TRBJ2-3
abundance: .
d_gene: TRBD1
CDR3nt: TGTGCCAGCAGCTCATTTCAGGGGGCCGGCGCAGATACGCAGTATTTT
CDR3aa: CASSSFQGAGADTQYF

v_gene: TRBV2
j_gene: TRBJ1-5
abundance: .
d_gene: TRBD1
CDR3nt: TGTGCCAGCAACCGGGACAGGGTCAATCAGCCCCAGCATTTT
CDR3aa: CASNRDRVNQPQHF

v_gene: TRBV19
j_gene: TRBJ1-1
abundance: .
d_gene: .
CDR3nt: TGTGCCAGTAGTGCCCAGGGCGGGATTAACACTGAAGCTTTCTTT
CDR3aa: CASSAQGGINTEAFF

v_gene: TRBV27
j_gene: TRBJ2-2
abundance: once
d_gene: TRBD2
CDR3nt: TGTGCCAGCAGTTTAAGGAAGGTGGCTAGCGGCCCCACGGGGACCGGGGAGCTGTTTTTT
CDR3aa: CASSLRKVASGPTGTGELFF

v_gene: TRBV5-4
j_gene: TRBJ2-7
abundance: .
d_gene: TRBD1
CDR3nt: TGTGCCAGCAGCCGAAAACAGGGGTCCCGATACGAGCAGTACTTC
CDR3aa: CASSRKQGSRYEQYF

v_gene: TRBV5-1
j_gene: TRBJ1-3
abundance: .
d_gene: TRBD1
CDR3nt: TGCGCCAGCAGCCGCGAGGGGACAGCAAACTCTGGAAACACCATATATTTT
CDR3aa: CASSREGTANSGNTIYF

v_gene: TRBV19
j_gene: TRBJ1-5
abundance: .
d_gene: TRBD1
CDR3nt: TGTGCCAGTAGTCCTCGACAGGGGGGTATCGGTCAGCCCCAGCATTTT
CDR3aa: CASSPRQGGIGQPQHF

v_gene: TRBV2
j_gene: TRBJ2-2
abundance: .
d_gene: .
CDR3nt: TGTGCCAGCAGACCGGGACTCAACACCGGGGAGCTGTTTTTT
CDR3aa: CASRPGLNTGELFF

v_gene: TRBV30
j_gene: TRBJ2-7
abundance: .
d_gene: .
CDR3nt: TGTGCCTGGAGTGTAGGCGGGACGGCCTACGAGCAGTACTTC
CDR3aa: CAWSVGGTAYEQYF

v_gene: TRBV19
j_gene: TRBJ2-1
abundance: .
d_gene: .
CDR3nt: TGTGCCAGTAGTAGACTAGTTTACAATGAGCAGTTCTTC
CDR3aa: CASSRLVYNEQFF

v_gene: TRBV5-4
j_gene: TRBJ2-2
abundance: .
d_gene: .
CDR3nt: TGTGCCAGCAGCTTGGGTCATAACACCGGGGAGCTGTTTTTT
CDR3aa: CASSLGHNTGELFF

v_gene: TRBV7-6
j_gene: TRBJ2-1
abundance: few
d_gene: .
CDR3nt: TGTGCCAGCAGCTTAGTCCCAGTCCACTCAAGTTACAATGAGCAGTTCTTC
CDR3aa: CASSLVPVHSSYNEQFF

v_gene: TRBV24-1
j_gene: TRBJ2-3
abundance: .
d_gene: .
CDR3nt: TGTGCCACCAGCGCGGGAACCCCTAGCACAGATACGCAGTATTTT
CDR3aa: CATSAGTPSTDTQYF

v_gene: TRBV5-4
j_gene: TRBJ2-5
abundance: once
d_gene: .
CDR3nt: TGTGCCAGCAGCCCGGGGGGACAGCAAGAGACCCAGTACTTC
CDR3aa: CASSPGGQQETQYF

v_gene: TRBV28
j_gene: TRBJ2-5
abundance: .
d_gene: .
CDR3nt: TGTGCCAGCAGTTTTTCCCCGTCGGGGGAGACCCAGTACTTC
CDR3aa: CASSFSPSGETQYF

v_gene: TRBV6-1
j_gene: TRBJ1-2
abundance: .
d_gene: .
CDR3nt: TGTGCCAGCAGTGAAGCCATTTGGACAGCTAACTATGGCTACACCTTC
CDR3aa: CASSEAIWTANYGYTF

v_gene: TRBV7-3
j_gene: TRBJ2-1
abundance: .
d_gene: .
CDR3nt: TGTGCCAGCAGCTTAGGGGGTAGGGCCAATGAGCAGTTCTTC
CDR3aa: CASSLGGRANEQFF

v_gene: TRBV30
j_gene: TRBJ2-1
abundance: .
d_gene: TRBD2
CDR3nt: TGTGCCTGGACTAGTCCGGGACTAGTTACCTACAATGAGCAGTTCTTC
CDR3aa: CAWTSPGLVTYNEQFF

v_gene: TRBV18
j_gene: TRBJ2-7
abundance: .
d_gene: .
CDR3nt: TGTGCCAGCTCACGACTGGCTAGCACCGAGCAGTACTTC
CDR3aa: CASSRLASTEQYF

v_gene: TRBV6-6
j_gene: TRBJ1-1
abundance: .
d_gene: TRBD1
CDR3nt: TGTGCCAGCGGGGACAGGGGGCACACTGAAGCTTTCTTT
CDR3aa: CASGDRGHTEAFF

v_gene: TRBV3-1/TRBV3-2
j_gene: TRBJ2-1
abundance: .
d_gene: .
CDR3nt: TGTGCCAGCAGCCAACTCTCAAGGGGGGCAGGGAGAATAAATGAGCAGTTCTTC
CDR3aa: CASSQLSRGAGRINEQFF

v_gene: TRBV16
j_gene: TRBJ1-2
abundance: .
d_gene: .
CDR3nt: TGTGCCAGCAGCCAATCGAGCGGGGACTATGGCTACACCTTC
CDR3aa: CASSQSSGDYGYTF

v_gene: TRBV28
j_gene: TRBJ1-2
abundance: .
d_gene: .
CDR3nt: TGTGCCAGCAGTTTAGTGGGGTCCCTAGGCTACACCTTC
CDR3aa: CASSLVGSLGYTF

v_gene: TRBV20-1
j_gene: TRBJ1-1
abundance: .
d_gene: TRBD1
CDR3nt: TGCAGTGCTAGTCCCCGACAGGGCTACTCTGGCACTGAAGCTTTCTTT
CDR3aa: CSASPRQGYSGTEAFF

v_gene: TRBV19
j_gene: TRBJ2-1
abundance: once
d_gene: .
CDR3nt: TGTGCCACCCGGAATAGGGTCTCCTACAATGAGCAGTTCTTC
CDR3aa: CATRNRVSYNEQFF

v_gene: TRBV5-1
j_gene: TRBJ2-1
abundance: .
d_gene: TRBD1
CDR3nt: TGCGCCAGCAGCAAACAGGGGTTTCGCAATGAGCAGTTCTTC
CDR3aa: CASSKQGFRNEQFF

v_gene: TRBV11-2
j_gene: TRBJ1-1
abundance: .
d_gene: TRBD1
CDR3nt: TGTGCCAGCAGCTTCGCACAGGGGTTCACTGAAGCTTTCTTT
CDR3aa: CASSFAQGFTEAFF

v_gene: TRBV18
j_gene: TRBJ1-4
abundance: .
d_gene: .
CDR3nt: TGTGCCAGCTCCCGATCCGGGGCTGGGGCTAATGAAAAACTGTTTTTT
CDR3aa: CASSRSGAGANEKLFF

v_gene: TRBV19
j_gene: TRBJ1-2
abundance: .
d_gene: .
CDR3nt: TGTGCCAGTAGTAGGACAGTTAACTATGGCTACACCTTC
CDR3aa: CASSRTVNYGYTF

v_gene: TRBV7-8
j_gene: TRBJ2-5
abundance: few
d_gene: TRBD2
CDR3nt: TGTGCCAGCAGCCCGGGACTAGCGGGAGACGAGACCCAGTACTTC
CDR3aa: CASSPGLAGDETQYF

v_gene: TRBV19
j_gene: TRBJ1-1
abundance: .
d_gene: .
CDR3nt: TGTGCCAGTAGTATAGCCGCCCTCCTTCAGGGGAGAAACACTGAAGCTTTCTTT
CDR3aa: CASSIAALLQGRNTEAFF

v_gene: TRBV9
j_gene: TRBJ2-5
abundance: .
d_gene: .
CDR3nt: TGTGCCAGCAGCTTAGGGACCCAGGGTCGGCGGGAGACCCAGTACTTC
CDR3aa: CASSLGTQGRRETQYF

v_gene: TRBV18
j_gene: TRBJ1-3
abundance: .
d_gene: .
CDR3nt: TGTGCCAGCTCACCGCAGGGATCTGGAAACACCATATATTTT
CDR3aa: CASSPQGSGNTIYF

v_gene: TRBV29-1
j_gene: TRBJ2-5
abundance: .
d_gene: .
CDR3nt: TGCAGCGGTAGCTGGGAAGAGACCCAGTACTTC
CDR3aa: CSGSWEETQYF

v_gene: TRBV7-9
j_gene: TRBJ2-3
abundance: few
d_gene: TRBD1
CDR3nt: TGTGCCAGCAGGCCGACAGGGGGTAGCACAGATACGCAGTATTTT
CDR3aa: CASRPTGGSTDTQYF

v_gene: TRBV4-1
j_gene: TRBJ1-2
abundance: .
d_gene: .
CDR3nt: TGCGCCAGCAGCCCCATAACCGGGCCTCACAACTATGGCTACACCTTC
CDR3aa: CASSPITGPHNYGYTF